The 3 T cell receptor beta chains below all came from one sample that was sequenced in a study of breast tumors, draining lymph nodes, adjacent tissues (dated by TCRdb to the mid-2010s). To prepare the library, multiplex PCR was applied. The instrument given in TCRdb is Illumina HiSeq 2000. The public sequencing data were trimmed at Q25 with fastp and processed into clonotypes with MiXCR by TCRdb, which kept only in-frame beta chains. Rows are combined by CDR3 protein, so each entry shows the most common genes and DNA. This sample holds roughly 21,000 distinct CDR3 sequences; roughly 50% were observed only once. The ten largest account for under 8.5% of the sample. The sequenced sample consisted of breast tumor tissue. The source of these receptors is a female donor with breast cancer. Some clones in this sample may be carry-over from other donors' samples.

This clonotype has ten or more counts. The chain joins TRBV4-1 to TRBJ2-7; 8 bases align to TRBD2. This CDR3 region has 17 residues. The junction had 11 bases not matched to a gene; V was cut back by 2 bases and J by 2 bases. CDR1 MGHRA and CDR2 YSYEKL come from the germline V gene. For the CDR3, the DNA is TGCGCCAGCAGCCAATCCTCGGGAGGGGCAAATACCTACGAGCAGTACTTC. As protein: CASSQSSGGANTYEQYF.

This clonotype appeared many times. V is TRBV11-3 and J is TRBJ2-1; maybe TRBD2 (6 bases). The CDR3 is 14 amino acids. Germline assignment: CDR1 SGHNT and CDR2 YENEEA. The V end was cut by 1 base, the J end by 5 bases, with 9 bases between. CDR3 DNA: TGTGCCAGCAGCTTAGGACTAGGTCACAATGAGCAGTTCTTC. It specifies CASSLGLGHNEQFF. The full variable domain, in which reference TRBV11-3 and TRBJ2-1 provide the parts outside the CDR3, is EAGVVQSPRYKIIEKKQPVAFWCNPISGHNTLYWYLQNLGQGPELLIRYENEEAVDDSQLPKDRFSAERLKGVDSTLKIQPAELGDSAVYLCASSLGLGHNEQFFGPGTRLTVL.

The table lists this clonotype with many counts. The J gene is TRBJ1-2, the V gene TRBV18; D might be TRBD1 (5 bases). This CDR3 contains 12 residues. The V and J ends lost 3 bases and 7 bases respectively, with 9 bases between them. Germline CDR1 and CDR2: KGHSH and LQKENI. The CDR3 here is CASSPDTGGYTF. Written as DNA, the CDR3 is TGTGCCAGCTCACCTGACACAGGTGGCTACACCTTC.